Here is one T cell receptor (beta chain) with its context. Its antigen remains unidentified. This specimen comes from a study of cytomegalovirus exposure and HLA in healthy donors. PCR employed 60 Vbeta and 13 Jbeta primers. The data were produced by immunoSEQ multiplex PCR, yet TCRdb's version contains in-frame clones alone and is incomplete. The sample yields 99,000 or so clones, around 80% seen once. The CDR3 runs 17 residues. Germline V lookup: CDR1 SGHAT, CDR2 FQNNGV. The junction had 12 bases not matched to a gene; V was cut back by 1 base and J by 11 bases. Whole-study findings and limits: There were around 160 TCR beta chains listed as cytomegalovirus-associated. Some V segments could not be told apart, so they were left out, TRBV6-2 and TRBV6-3 among them.

The receptor was derived from a man in his sixties in good health and CMV-seropositive. The sample consisted of PBMCs. The chain recombines TRBV11-2 with TRBJ1-6; 9 bases line up with TRBD1. The CDR3 here is CASSLARTGVLLPPLHF. As DNA, the CDR3 is TGTGCCAGCAGCTTAGCCAGGACAGGGGTACTTCTTCCACCCCTCCACTTT. The full variable domain, completed using reference TRBV11-2 and TRBJ1-6, is EAGVAQSPRYKIIEKRQSVAFWCNPISGHATLYWYQQILGQGPKLLIQFQNNGVVDDSQLPKDRFSAERLKGVDSTLKIQPAKLEDSAVYLCASSLARTGVLLPPLHFGNGTRLTVT.